This T cell receptor (beta chain) is from a study of response to subunit inactivated influenza vaccine. Study results and limitations: Each seasonal flu vaccination may recruit only limited new T cells, authors suggested.

This clonotype was seen more than once but under ten times. Antigen: not known. TCRdb ran MiXCR on the RT-PCR reads and lists one entry per CDR3 protein. This table holds approximately 520,000 distinct CDR3 sequences, 16% found once. CDR1 is SGHRS, CDR2 YFSETQ, per germline. V lost 0 bases and J lost 1, with 8 bases in between. The CDR3 has 14 amino acids. The genes are TRBV5-1 and TRBJ2-7; unclear D gene. Source: CD4+ T cells sorted from PBMCs, taken roughly 24 months after vaccination. The clonotype was recovered from a man in his fifties or sixties who received an inactivated influenza vaccine. The CDR3 sequence: CASSLDQVSYEQYF. The CDR3 region has the DNA TGCGCCAGCAGCTTGGACCAGGTATCCTACGAGCAGTACTTC.